One sample yielded the 13 T cell receptor beta chains listed below, sequenced in a study of blood T cells in healthy people across ages. Sample-barcoded 5' priming and a J-beta primer mix drove a second PCR of about 6 to 12 cycles. MiXCR was run by TCRdb on the 5' RACE reads, yielding one entry per CDR3 protein. The sample contains fewer than 2,000,000 distinct CDR3 sequences, about 31% of which appear only once. Sequences were obtained from blood. Receptors were obtained from a woman younger than 45 in good health.

The table lists this clonotype with a few counts. The chain uses TRBV28 and TRBJ2-7; unclear D gene. The CDR3 covers 18 residues. From germline, CDR1 is MDHEN and CDR2 SYDVKM. V was trimmed by 4 bases and J by 2 bases, leaving 24 bases between them. CDR3 amino acids: CASSSHTSSLHQTYEQYF. CDR3 DNA: TGTGCCAGCAGTTCCCACACTTCCTCACTACACCAGACCTACGAGCAGTACTTC.

This clonotype has ten or more counts. This chain joins TRBV4-2 and TRBJ1-2; 7 positions agree with TRBD1. The CDR3 covers 17 residues. The germline V gene encodes CDR1 LGHNA and CDR2 YNFKEQ. V lost 0 bases to trimming and J lost 2 bases; unmatched junction nucleotides: 9. Here the CDR3 DNA reads TGTGCCAGCAGCCAAGAAACCCAGGACAGGTCAAACTATGGCTACACCTTC. Translated: CASSQETQDRSNYGYTF.

Ten or more counts support this clonotype. The chain couples TRBV7-8 to TRBJ2-7; D call uncertain. Germline V lookup: CDR1 SGHVS, CDR2 FQNEAQ. The V gene lost 6 bases and the J gene lost 0 bases, with 9 bases spanning the gap. The CDR3 totals 13 residues. CDR3 residues: CASSQRSSYEQYF. CDR3 sequence (DNA): TGTGCCAGCAGTCAACGTAGCTCCTACGAGCAGTACTTC.

The chain joins TRBV7-9 to TRBJ2-5, with D perhaps TRBD2 (7 bases). Deletions cut 0 bases from V and 5 bases from J, with 13 bases between. The CDR3 length is 15 residues. The V gene's germline CDR1 is SEHNR and CDR2 FQNEAQ (reference sequence). CDR3 region: CASSLAVGGQETQYF. The CDR3 DNA sequence: TGTGCCAGCAGCTTAGCGGTCGGGGGGCAGGAGACCCAGTACTTC. Complete variable domain (other parts from reference TRBV7-9 and TRBJ2-5): DTGVSQNPRHKITKRGQNVTFRCDPISEHNRLYWYRQTLGQGPEFLTYFQNEAQLEKSRLLSDRFSAERPKGSFSTLEIQRTEQGDSAMYLCASSLAVGGQETQYFGPGTRLLVL.

This clonotype was picked up a small number of times. CDR3 amino acids: CASRGPGQEHYEQYF. The CDR3 DNA is TGTGCCAGCAGAGGGCCGGGACAGGAGCACTACGAGCAGTACTTC. V and J are TRBV2 and TRBJ2-7, with TRBD1 matching 8 bases. The CDR3 extends over 15 amino acids. Germline values: CDR1 SNHLY, CDR2 FYNNEI. With 6 bases clipped from V and 3 bases from J, the junction kept 10 bases outside the gene matches.

There are a few counts of this clonotype. V and J are TRBV7-9 and TRBJ2-3; tentatively, D is TRBD2 (6 bases). Germline CDR1 reads SEHNR; CDR2 reads FQNEAQ (reference sequence). The V and J ends lost 5 bases and 2 bases respectively, with 14 bases between them. This CDR3 is built from 15 residues. Here the CDR3 DNA reads TGTGCCAGCAGCCCCCCCCTAGCGAACACAGATACGCAGTATTTT. Translated: CASSPPLANTDTQYF.

This chain uses TRBV12-3 or TRBV12-4 with TRBJ1-5; D uncertain. Trimming took off 6 bases at V and 0 bases at J, with 12 bases between the two ends. This CDR3 has 15 residues. The CDR3 sequence: CASSPSWSSNQPQHF. DNA for the CDR3: TGTGCCAGCAGCCCCTCATGGTCTAGCAATCAGCCCCAGCATTTT.

The chain has TRBV5-1 and TRBJ1-5; D unclear. The CDR3 is made up of 13 amino acids. V dropped 2 bases and J dropped 6 bases, with 9 bases sitting between them. Germline-derived CDR1 and CDR2 are SGHRS and YFSETQ. The CDR3 protein is CASSFEMGQPQHF. CDR3 DNA sequence: TGCGCCAGCAGCTTCGAGATGGGTCAGCCCCAGCATTTT. Supplemented by reference TRBV5-1 and TRBJ1-5, the full variable domain reads KAGVTQTPRYLIKTRGQQVTLSCSPISGHRSVSWYQQTPGQGLQFLFEYFSETQRNKGNFPGRFSGRQFSNSRSEMNVSTLELGDSALYLCASSFEMGQPQHFGDGTRLSIL.

The rearrangement links TRBV5-1 to TRBJ2-1; 9 bases line up with TRBD1. CDR3 length equals 15 residues. Per the germline V gene, CDR1 is SGHRS and CDR2 is YFSETQ. Trimming at V came to 4 bases and at J to 5 bases, leaving 7 bases not matched to a gene. CDR3 nucleotide sequence: TGCGCCAGCAGCCCTGGACAGGGGTTGAACAATGAGCAGTTCTTC. This translates into CASSPGQGLNNEQFF.

This chain uses TRBV27 with TRBJ2-7; 7 bases are shared with TRBD1. CDR1 is MNHEY and CDR2 is SMNVEV in the germline V gene (reference sequence). The CDR3 totals 12 residues. With 11 bases clipped from V and 1 base from J, the junction kept 5 bases outside the gene matches. This CDR3 reads CASTGASYEQYF. DNA for the CDR3: TGTGCCTCTACAGGGGCTTCCTACGAGCAGTACTTC.

The V and J genes are TRBV27 and TRBJ2-2, with TRBD1 matching 9 bases. CDR1 is MNHEY, CDR2 SMNVEV, per germline (reference sequence). The CDR3 contains 16 residues. With 6 bases clipped from V and 4 bases from J, the junction kept 9 bases outside the gene matches. CDR3 coding DNA: TGTGCCAGCAGGCCGGGACAGGGTATAGGCACCGGGGAGCTGTTTTTT. Its translation: CASRPGQGIGTGELFF.

V gene TRBV7-2 combines with J gene TRBJ2-5; the match to TRBD2 covers 9 bases. The last part of the DNA fits TRBJ2-1 better; the J call may be wrong. The CDR3 runs 17 residues. The germline V gene has CDR1 SGHTA and CDR2 FQGNSA. CDR3 in amino acids: CASSWPMAGGPQETQFF. The CDR3, as DNA: TGTGCCAGCAGCTGGCCAATGGCGGGGGGGCCCCAAGAGACCCAGTTCTTC.

This rearrangement joins TRBV3-1 to TRBJ2-7; 8 positions match TRBD2. The ends lost 1 base at V and 4 bases at J; junction bases unmatched: 6. This CDR3 is 15 amino acids long. Germline CDR1 is LGHDT and CDR2 is YNNKEL (reference sequence). The CDR3 loop reads CASSQVRGAEYEQYF. The DNA of the CDR3 is TGTGCCAGCAGCCAAGTGCGGGGGGCCGAGTACGAGCAGTACTTC.